Below, 14 T cell receptor beta chains from the same sample are listed, as sequenced in a study of T-cell reconstitution after alpha-beta-depleted transplantation in children. The TCRbeta library incorporated unique molecular identifiers. TCRdb redid the calling of the PCR reads with MiXCR, one entry per CDR3 protein. The sample lists around 140,000 distinct CDR3 sequences; around 10% were seen once. This specimen was PBMCs, mostly from graft donor cells, taken 180 days after TCRalphabeta/CD19-depleted stem cell transplant. These receptor sequences come from a female patient between 2 and 15 years old who had a stem cell transplant for congenital amegakaryocytic thrombocytopenia, so the T cells may come from the graft donor.

This clonotype was seen repeatedly, ten times or more. The gene calls are TRBV5-1 and TRBJ2-7; 11 bases are shared with TRBD2. V lost 0 bases and J lost 6; bases outside the gene matches: 5. Germline lookup yields CDR1 SGHRS and CDR2 YFSETQ. The CDR3 has 15 amino acids. As DNA, the CDR3 is TGCGCCAGCAGCTTGGGACTAGCGGGGCCCCTCGAGCAGTACTTC. Amino acids: CASSLGLAGPLEQYF.

This clonotype was seen more than once but under ten times. The chain combines TRBV7-8 with TRBJ2-3; TRBD2 matches at 7 bases. V lost 4 bases, J lost 5 bases, and 9 bases stayed unmatched. Germline CDR1 and CDR2: SGHVS and FQNEAQ. This CDR3 has 15 amino acids. The CDR3: CASSSLRTRIDTQYF. CDR3 nucleotide sequence: TGTGCCAGCAGCTCCCTTCGGACTAGGATAGATACGCAGTATTTT. The whole variable domain, filled in from reference TRBV7-8 and TRBJ2-3, reads GAGVSQSPRYKVAKRGQDVALRCDPISGHVSLFWYQQALGQGPEFLTYFQNEAQLDKSGLPSDRFFAERPEGSVSTLKIQRTQQEDSAVYLCASSSLRTRIDTQYFGPGTRLTVL.

This clonotype was detected a few times. The chain employs TRBV6-1 and TRBJ1-6; 7 bases fit TRBD1. Trimming took 8 bases from V and 5 from J; bases not matched to a gene: 6. This CDR3 contains 14 residues. CDR1 and CDR2 (germline): MNHNS, SASEGT. The CDR3: CASSGTDNNSPLHF. In DNA form, the CDR3 reads TGTGCCAGCTCCGGGACAGACAATAATTCACCCCTCCACTTT.

At least ten counts were recorded for this clonotype. The chain joins TRBV20-1 to TRBJ2-7; D may be TRBD1 or TRBD2 (5 bases each). V was cut by 2 bases and J by 3 bases, with 11 bases left in between. In germline, CDR1 is DFQATT, CDR2 SNEGSKA (reference sequence). The length of the CDR3 is 13 residues. The CDR3 nucleotides read TGCAGTGCTAGACGGGACCCCCTCTACGAGCAGTACTTC. As protein: CSARRDPLYEQYF.

At least ten counts were recorded for this clonotype. The chain links TRBV3-1 to TRBJ1-4, with D perhaps TRBD1 (5 bases). The CDR3 sequence is 15 residues long. Germline V CDR1 and CDR2: LGHDT, YNNKEL (reference sequence). The ends were cut back, 6 bases at V and 6 bases at J, with 17 bases in the middle. The CDR3 bases are TGTGCCAGCAGACAGAGCGGCAGGGCCGATGAAAAACTGTTTTTT. This translates into CASRQSGRADEKLFF.

This clonotype was found many times. The chain uses TRBV12-3 or TRBV12-4 and TRBJ1-3; D ambiguous. The CDR3 extends over 14 amino acids. V lost 6 bases, J lost 6 bases, and 15 bases lay in between. The CDR3 loop reads CASSPEVWQNTIYF. CDR3 nucleotides: TGTGCCAGCAGCCCCGAAGTTTGGCAAAACACCATATATTTT.

This clonotype was detected ten times or more. The chain couples TRBV28 to TRBJ1-3; TRBD1 is a possible D gene (5 bases). The CDR3 is 15 residues long. Germline V lookup: CDR1 MDHEN, CDR2 SYDVKM. The V end was cut by 1 base, the J end by 7 bases, with 14 bases between. This CDR3 is CASSLFQGARNTIYF. CDR3 DNA sequence: TGTGCCAGCAGTTTATTTCAGGGTGCACGGAACACCATATATTTT.

This clonotype was counted at least ten times. The rearrangement links TRBV12-3 or TRBV12-4 to TRBJ1-6; D is undetermined. The V end lost 3 bases, the J end lost 7 bases, and 4 bases lay between the germline ends. The CDR3 loop spans 12 amino acids. CDR3: CASSFRNSPLHF. The CDR3 nucleotides read TGTGCCAGCAGTTTCCGAAATTCACCCCTCCACTTT.

This clonotype has a handful of counts. CDR3 sequence reads: CASTPDRNRPYEQYF. For the CDR3, the DNA is TGTGCCAGCACCCCGGACAGGAACCGACCCTACGAGCAGTACTTC. The rearrangement links TRBV12-3 or TRBV12-4 to TRBJ2-7; TRBD1 matches at 7 bases. Trimming cost V 7 bases and J 2 bases; bases outside gene matches: 11. This CDR3 has 15 residues.

The rearrangement joins TRBV5-1 to TRBJ2-2; a weak D match, TRBD1 (7 bases). CDR3 length equals 16 residues. From germline, CDR1 is SGHRS and CDR2 YFSETQ. Between the trimmed V and J ends, which lost 0 bases and 4 bases, there was a span of 13 bases. The CDR3, as DNA: TGCGCCAGCAGCTTGGGGAGGGGGCGTTTCACCGGGGAGCTGTTTTTT. This sequence encodes CASSLGRGRFTGELFF.

The V and J genes are TRBV12-3 or TRBV12-4 and TRBJ1-6, with unresolved D. The germline V and J ends were trimmed by 3 bases and 9 bases, with 9 bases remaining between them. This CDR3 is 13 amino acids long. The CDR3 reads CASSFERVSPLHF. The CDR3 region has the DNA TGTGCCAGCAGTTTCGAGAGGGTTTCACCCCTCCACTTT.

V usage is TRBV3-1 and J usage is TRBJ1-4, with D unclear. The V and J ends lost 4 bases and 4 bases respectively, with 16 bases between them. The CDR3 sequence is 16 residues long. The germline V gene has CDR1 LGHDT and CDR2 YNNKEL (reference sequence). DNA of the CDR3: TGTGCCAGCAGCCCCGGGCAGCCGTGGGTTAATGAAAAACTGTTTTTT. Protein: CASSPGQPWVNEKLFF.

In this sample, this clonotype turned up a few times. J is TRBJ1-6 and V is TRBV27; tentatively, D is TRBD1 (5 bases). Trimming removed 5 bases from V and 5 bases from J, with 10 bases in between. Germline V gene data show CDR1 as MNHEY and CDR2 as SMNVEV (reference sequence). The CDR3 has 14 amino acids. Here the CDR3 DNA reads TGTGCCAGCAGTATCGGGACGGATAATTCACCCCTCCACTTT. This encodes CASSIGTDNSPLHF.

This chain joins TRBV7-8 and TRBJ2-5; tentatively, D is TRBD2 (6 bases). Germline V gene sequence: CDR1 SGHVS, CDR2 FQNEAQ. V lost 1 base and J lost 7, with 13 bases in between. The CDR3 runs to 14 residues. The CDR3 protein is CASSLVGSGVTQYF. The CDR3 nucleotides are TGTGCCAGCAGCTTAGTCGGGAGCGGTGTGACCCAGTACTTC.